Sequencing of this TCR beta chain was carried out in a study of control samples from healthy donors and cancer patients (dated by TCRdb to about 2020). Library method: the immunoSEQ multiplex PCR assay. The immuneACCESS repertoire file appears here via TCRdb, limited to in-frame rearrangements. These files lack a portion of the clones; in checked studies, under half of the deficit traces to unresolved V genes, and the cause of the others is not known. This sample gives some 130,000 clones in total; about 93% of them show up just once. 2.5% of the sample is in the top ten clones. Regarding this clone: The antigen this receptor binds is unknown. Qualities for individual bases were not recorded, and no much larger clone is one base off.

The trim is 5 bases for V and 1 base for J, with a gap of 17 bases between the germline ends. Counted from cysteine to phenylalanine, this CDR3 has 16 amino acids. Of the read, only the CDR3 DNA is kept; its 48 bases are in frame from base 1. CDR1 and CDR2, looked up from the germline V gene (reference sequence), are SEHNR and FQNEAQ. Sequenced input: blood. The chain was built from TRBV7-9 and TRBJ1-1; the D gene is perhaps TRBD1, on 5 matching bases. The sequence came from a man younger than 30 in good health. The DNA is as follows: TGTGCCAGCAGCCCTCAAGGGGTTGGGACGAACACTGAAGCTTTCTTT. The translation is CASSPQGVGTNTEAFF.